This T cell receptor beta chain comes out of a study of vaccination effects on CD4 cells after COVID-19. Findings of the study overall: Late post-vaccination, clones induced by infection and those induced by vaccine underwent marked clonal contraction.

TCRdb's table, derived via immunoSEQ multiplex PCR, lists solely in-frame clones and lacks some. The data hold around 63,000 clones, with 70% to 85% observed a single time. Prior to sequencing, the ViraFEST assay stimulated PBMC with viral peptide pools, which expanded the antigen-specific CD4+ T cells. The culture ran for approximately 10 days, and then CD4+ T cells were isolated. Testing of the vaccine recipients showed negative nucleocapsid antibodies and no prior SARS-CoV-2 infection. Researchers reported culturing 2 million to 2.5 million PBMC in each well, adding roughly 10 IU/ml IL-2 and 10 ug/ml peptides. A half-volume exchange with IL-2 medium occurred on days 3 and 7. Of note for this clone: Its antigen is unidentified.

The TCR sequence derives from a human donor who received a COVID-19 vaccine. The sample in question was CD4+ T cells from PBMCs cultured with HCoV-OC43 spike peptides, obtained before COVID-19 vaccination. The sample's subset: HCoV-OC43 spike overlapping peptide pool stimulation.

CDR3 sequence reads: CASSPLQDSNQPQHF. The CDR3 DNA reads TGTGCCAGCTCACCACTTCAGGATAGCAATCAGCCCCAGCATTTT. The chain uses TRBV18 and TRBJ1-5, with unresolved D. Germline assignment: CDR1 KGHSH and CDR2 LQKENI. CDR3 length: 15 residues. Trimming took 1 base from V and 0 from J, leaving 7 bases between them.